This T cell receptor beta chain was captured by sequencing in a study of CD8 T cells in ankylosing spondylitis (dated by TCRdb to 2015 to 2018). With regard to the full study: The study profiled T cell receptor beta repertoires in healthy donors and ankylosing spondylitis patients to find disease-linked TCR variants. In total, the full study cohort was made up of 110 or so healthy donors and 25 ankylosing spondylitis patients. Peripheral blood was sampled, and synovial fluid was additionally collected from ankylosing spondylitis patients. Beyond this particular receptor, the publication reports: Some of the motif variants had been reported before in the synovial fluid and blood of reactive arthritis patients, a finding that suggests common disease-initiation mechanisms. The disease-linked clones had a CD8+ phenotype and were found at relatively low frequencies in peripheral blood. Blood from ankylosing spondylitis patients appeared to be characterized by a TCR beta motif composed of eight highly homologous amino acid variants. The disease-linked clones were reported to be significantly enriched in matched synovial fluid samples from ankylosing spondylitis patients.

Cut back by 1 base and 3 bases, the V and J ends lie 16 bases apart. The CDR3 measures 15 amino acids from cysteine to phenylalanine. CDR3 DNA only is kept here, 45 bases in frame from base 1. The germline V gene (reference sequence) sets CDR1 to DFQATT and CDR2 to SNEGSKA. Sequencing instrument: Illumina HiSeq 2500. TCR beta libraries were prepared by quantitative 5'-RACE with molecular barcodes. The study's own analysis went as follows. To identify disease-linked TCR variants, a new computational method was used, one built on a probabilistic model of VDJ rearrangement. TCRdb handled the public reads itself, with Q25 trimming in fastp and clone calling in MiXCR, and kept productive beta chains. Every CDR3 protein is listed once, alongside the most common genes and DNA of its rows. TCRdb, not the original authors, processed these V and J calls. This sample has 150,000 to 200,000 distinct CDR3 sequences in its table, and 13% of those were observed once. Roughly 11% of the sample is held by the ten biggest clonotypes.

There are a few counts of this clonotype. What antigen it recognizes has not been identified. Per-base quality was not reported, and no clone a single base away is much larger than it. This receptor was taken from a female donor with ankylosing spondylitis or in good health (not recorded which). The chain is encoded by TRBV20-1 joined to TRBJ2-7, and the D gene may be TRBD2, 6 bases matching. Sequences were obtained from blood, either unsorted or a sorted T cell fraction (not recorded which). In nucleotide form, the sequence is TGCAGTGCTAGAGGAGTAGGTCACGGGAGCTACGAGCAGTACTTC. Its translation is CSARGVGHGSYEQYF.